One and the same sample provided the 31 T cell receptor beta chains below, sequenced in a study of blood T cell repertoires in COVID-19. Some clones are missing from TCRdb's copy, which holds only in-frame ones; the method was immunoSEQ multiplex PCR. The sample consists of about 370,000 clones, 87% of them appearing once. The sample comprised peripheral blood. These receptors were obtained from a woman in her 30s with COVID-19, enrolled during active disease.

This sequence joins TRBV27 and TRBJ2-4, with a possible D match to TRBD1 (6 bases). The CDR3 extends over 19 amino acids. Trimming cost V 5 bases and J 1 base, with 24 bases left between them. The germline CDR1 and CDR2 sequences are MNHEY and SMNVEV (reference sequence). The CDR3 sequence: CASSPAMVWGQRAKNIQYF. The CDR3 DNA sequence: TGTGCCAGCAGTCCCGCGATGGTTTGGGGGCAGAGGGCCAAAAACATTCAGTACTTC.

This clone occurred once. The gene calls are TRBV7-9 and TRBJ2-2; 7 bases are a match to TRBD2. The junction had 9 bases not matched to a gene; V was cut back by 3 bases and J by 2 bases. Germline CDR1 SEHNR, CDR2 FQNEAQ (reference sequence). The CDR3 contains 17 residues. The CDR3 protein is CASSFPRLAANTGELFF. The DNA of the CDR3 is TGTGCCAGCAGCTTTCCCAGGCTAGCGGCCAACACCGGGGAGCTGTTTTTT.

This chain joins TRBV5-1 and TRBJ2-7; TRBD1 matches at 8 bases. The trim removed 4 bases at V and 3 bases at J, leaving 9 bases unmatched. CDR3 size: 15 residues. Germline lookup yields CDR1 SGHRS and CDR2 YFSETQ. The chain's CDR3 is CASSPIPRGLYEQYF. CDR3 coding DNA: TGCGCCAGCAGCCCAATTCCCAGGGGGCTCTACGAGCAGTACTTC.

The V and J genes are TRBV9 and TRBJ2-5; unclear D gene. Trimming shortened V by 0 bases and J by 2 bases, and 5 bases separated the two germline ends. The CDR3 length is 13 residues. Germline V gives CDR1 SGDLS, CDR2 YYNGEE. The DNA of the CDR3 is TGTGCCAGCAGCGTAGACTGGCAAGAGACCCAGTACTTC. It specifies CASSVDWQETQYF.

The chain employs TRBV9 and TRBJ2-5; D unclear. The CDR3 covers 14 residues. Germline V gene lookup returns CDR1 SGDLS and CDR2 YYNGEE. Trimming cost V 0 bases and J 2 bases, with 8 bases left between them. CDR3 nucleotide sequence: TGTGCCAGCAGCGTAGTCTCAGAACAAGAGACCCAGTACTTC. Amino acids: CASSVVSEQETQYF. The complete variable domain, with remaining parts taken from reference TRBV9 and TRBJ2-5, reads DSGVTQTPKHLITATGQRVTLRCSPRSGDLSVYWYQQSLDQGLQFLIQYYNGEERAKGNILERFSAQQFPDLHSELNLSSLELGDSALYFCASSVVSEQETQYFGPGTRLLVL.

The gene calls are TRBV4-1 and TRBJ2-1; 7 bases map to TRBD1. The CDR3 covers 16 residues. The V gene's germline CDR1 is MGHRA and CDR2 YSYEKL. After removal of 3 bases from V and 2 bases from J, the junction contained 7 bases not matched to a gene. CDR3 residues: CASSQQTGTPYNEQFF. As DNA, the CDR3 is TGCGCCAGCAGCCAGCAGACAGGGACCCCCTACAATGAGCAGTTCTTC.

The gene calls are TRBV28 and TRBJ2-7, with no clear D. V dropped 4 bases and J dropped 8 bases, with 15 bases sitting between them. The length of the CDR3 is 13 residues. Germline V CDR1 and CDR2: MDHEN, SYDVKM. For the CDR3, the DNA is TGTGCCAGCAGTTCGAGTAGCAAAGTCAAGCAGTACTTC. Encoded protein: CASSSSSKVKQYF.

The rearrangement joins TRBV2 to TRBJ2-1; 9 nucleotides match TRBD2. V was clipped by 3 bases and J by 14 bases; unmatched bases: 8. The CDR3 is 13 residues long. From germline, CDR1 is SNHLY and CDR2 FYNNEI. CDR3 loop: CASSEASGDVEFF. CDR3 bases: TGTGCCAGCAGTGAGGCTAGCGGGGACGTTGAGTTCTTC.

V is TRBV29-1 and J is TRBJ2-7; possibly TRBD1 for D (6 bases). With 4 bases removed from V and 7 bases from J, the gap between germline ends came to 14 bases. CDR3 length equals 12 residues. Germline CDR1 is SQVTM and CDR2 is ANQGSEA. The CDR3 DNA follows: TGCAGCGTTGGCCAGGGGAACATGGAGCAGTACTTC. It encodes CSVGQGNMEQYF.

This chain uses TRBV5-4 with TRBJ2-7; TRBD2 aligns across 7 bases. The CDR3 is made up of 17 amino acids. Germline CDR1 and CDR2: SGHNT and YYREEE (reference sequence). Losses at the gene ends were 0 bases for V and 0 bases for J; bases not matched to a gene: 9. CDR3 sequence: CASSLGFAGEASYEQYF. The CDR3 nucleotides are TGTGCCAGCAGCTTGGGTTTTGCGGGAGAGGCCTCCTACGAGCAGTACTTC. Drawing the rest from reference TRBV5-4 and TRBJ2-7, the complete variable domain is ETGVTQSPTHLIKTRGQQVTLRCSSQSGHNTVSWYQQALGQGPQFIFQYYREEENGRGNFPPRFSGLQFPNYSSELNVNALELDDSALYLCASSLGFAGEASYEQYFGPGTRLTVT.

This chain joins TRBV5-8 and TRBJ2-1, with 7 positions matching TRBD2. The J segment lost 4 bases and the V segment lost 4 bases, leaving 14 bases of the junction unmatched. Germline loops: CDR1 SGHTS, CDR2 YDEGEE. This CDR3 is built from 17 residues. The CDR3 protein is CASSRPGVSSGYNEQFF. The DNA for the CDR3 is TGTGCCAGCAGCCGGCCGGGGGTTTCTAGCGGATACAATGAGCAGTTCTTC. Combining the CDR3 with reference TRBV5-8 and TRBJ2-1 gives the whole variable domain EAGVTQSPTHLIKTRGQQATLRCSPISGHTSVYWYQQALGLGLQFLLWYDEGEERNRGNFPPRFSGRQFPNYSSELNVNALELEDSALYLCASSRPGVSSGYNEQFFGPGTRLTVL.

CDR3 nucleotides: TGCGCCAGCAGCCAAGTCCCAAATGAAAAACTGTTTTTT. This codes for CASSQVPNEKLFF. This chain links TRBV4-1 with TRBJ1-4; D not certain. Germline loops: CDR1 MGHRA, CDR2 YSYEKL. This CDR3 is built from 13 residues. Trimming pared 1 base from V and 5 bases from J, leaving 5 bases between.

The rearrangement links TRBV12-3 or TRBV12-4 to TRBJ2-7; D not certain. The length of the CDR3 is 12 residues. V was clipped by 2 bases and J by 1 base, with 3 bases between them. The CDR3 is CASSLLSYEQYF. CDR3 nucleotides: TGTGCCAGCAGTTTACTATCCTACGAGCAGTACTTC.

The chain recombines TRBV24-1 with TRBJ2-5; 12 bases map to TRBD1. The CDR3 totals 16 residues. CDR1 KGHDR and CDR2 SFDVKD come from the germline V gene. J gave up 5 bases and V 4 bases, and 7 bases lay outside the gene matches. Here the CDR3 reads CATSEPGTGGRETQYF. Written as DNA, the CDR3 is TGTGCCACCAGTGAACCCGGGACAGGGGGCAGGGAGACCCAGTACTTC.

The chain carries TRBV9 and TRBJ2-6, with 8 bases lining up with TRBD2. The length of the CDR3 is 18 residues. Germline V CDR1 and CDR2: SGDLS, YYNGEE. Unmatched junction bases numbered 11, after V lost 4 bases and J lost 2 bases. CDR3 in amino acids: CASSPREGPPPGANVLTF. DNA for the CDR3: TGTGCCAGCAGCCCCCGGGAGGGCCCACCACCTGGGGCCAACGTCCTGACTTTC.

The V gene is TRBV4-1, the J gene TRBJ2-2; TRBD2 might be the D (6 bases). V lost 4 bases and J 5 bases, leaving 17 bases between the germline ends. CDR3 size: 16 residues. Germline assignment: CDR1 MGHRA and CDR2 YSYEKL. CDR3 bases: TGCGCCAGCAGCCTCAAGATACGGGAGAGGACCGGGGAGCTGTTTTTT. The encoded protein is CASSLKIRERTGELFF.

The genes are TRBV19 and TRBJ2-7, with 9 bases aligning to TRBD1. The CDR3 is made up of 14 amino acids. With 6 bases clipped from V and 3 bases from J, the junction kept 6 bases outside the gene matches. Looked up from germline, CDR1 is LNHDA and CDR2 is SQIVND (reference sequence). As DNA, the CDR3 is TGTGCCAGTAGCCTTAGGGGACAGGGCTACGAGCAGTACTTC. Its protein product is CASSLRGQGYEQYF.

The CDR3 DNA follows: TGCGCCAGCAGCTCGACACAGGGGAACACCATATATTTT. Its translation is CASSSTQGNTIYF. This chain uses TRBV5-1 with TRBJ1-3; TRBD1 agrees at 7 bases. CDR3 length equals 13 residues. J was trimmed by 7 bases and V by 3 bases; bases with no gene match: 4. The germline V gene has CDR1 SGHRS and CDR2 YFSETQ.

The rearrangement links TRBV6-4 to TRBJ2-1; a weak D match, TRBD1 (5 bases). This CDR3 contains 15 residues. Per the germline V gene, CDR1 is MRHNA and CDR2 is SNTAGT. Trimming stripped 5 bases from V and 7 bases from J, with 18 bases between. In DNA, the CDR3 is TGTGCCAGCAGTCTGCTAATTGGGGCGAAAAATGAGCAGTTCTTC. It encodes CASSLLIGAKNEQFF.

This clone was seen more than once but under ten times. J is TRBJ2-7 and V is TRBV28; TRBD2 aligns across 9 bases. Germline V gives CDR1 MDHEN, CDR2 SYDVKM. The J segment lost 5 bases and the V segment lost 4 bases, leaving 9 bases of the junction unmatched. The CDR3 consists of 15 residues. The CDR3 sequence: CASSSTSGGPNEQYF. In nucleotides, the CDR3 is TGTGCCAGCAGTTCGACTAGCGGAGGCCCCAACGAGCAGTACTTC.

This chain links TRBV18 with TRBJ2-5; 9 bases agree with TRBD2. Unmatched junction bases numbered 7, after V lost 3 bases and J lost 2 bases. The CDR3 contains 16 residues. The germline CDR1 and CDR2 sequences are KGHSH and LQKENI. The CDR3 protein is CASSPASGRMQETQYF. CDR3 coding DNA: TGTGCCAGCTCACCCGCCAGCGGGAGGATGCAAGAGACCCAGTACTTC.

This clone was seen many times. The genes are TRBV5-4 and TRBJ1-6; possible D gene TRBD1, 5 bases. Germline CDR1 SGHNT, CDR2 YYREEE (reference sequence). There are 13 residues in the CDR3. The V gene lost 2 bases and the J gene lost 9 bases, with 9 bases spanning the gap. CDR3 region: CASSFIGGSPLHF. The DNA of the CDR3 is TGTGCCAGCAGCTTTATCGGGGGTTCACCCCTCCACTTT. The full variable domain, with the rest looked up from reference TRBV5-4 and TRBJ1-6, is ETGVTQSPTHLIKTRGQQVTLRCSSQSGHNTVSWYQQALGQGPQFIFQYYREEENGRGNFPPRFSGLQFPNYSSELNVNALELDDSALYLCASSFIGGSPLHFGNGTRLTVT.

The CDR3 loop reads CASSPVTSGMKYYEQYF. The CDR3, as DNA: TGTGCCAGCTCACCCGTGACTAGCGGGATGAAATACTACGAGCAGTACTTC. The chain joins TRBV18 to TRBJ2-7, with TRBD2 matching over 11 bases. The V gene end was trimmed by 3 bases and the J gene end by 3 bases; junction bases not matched to a gene: 10. CDR1 is KGHSH, CDR2 LQKENI, per germline. The CDR3 runs 17 residues.

The chain is built from TRBV5-5 and TRBJ2-7; TRBD2 is a possible D gene (6 bases). Trimming shortened V by 9 bases and J by 6 bases, and 19 bases separated the two germline ends. Germline V gene data show CDR1 as SGHKS and CDR2 as YYEKEE (reference sequence). This CDR3 region has 13 residues. CDR3 sequence (DNA): TGTGCCACTGCACGGGGGACGGTGTTCGAGCAGTACTTC. Residues: CATARGTVFEQYF.

This clone is a singleton in its sample. CDR3 in DNA: TGTGCCAGCAGCTTAGGAGAATATAGCAATCAGCCCCAGCATTTT. Residues: CASSLGEYSNQPQHF. The chain uses TRBV7-2 and TRBJ1-5; D unclear. The CDR3 consists of 15 residues. V was pared by 1 base and J by 0 bases, with 7 bases between. The germline V gene encodes CDR1 SGHTA and CDR2 FQGNSA.

The V and J genes are TRBV30 and TRBJ2-7; 9 bases match TRBD1. V gave up 2 bases and J gave up 3 bases; unmatched junction bases: 5. The CDR3 covers 14 residues. Per germline, CDR1 GTSNPN and CDR2 SVGIG (reference sequence). The DNA of the CDR3 is TGTGCCTGGAGTCCGGGACAGGGATACTACGAGCAGTACTTC. Its translation: CAWSPGQGYYEQYF.

The rearrangement joins TRBV25-1 to TRBJ2-7; 9 positions match TRBD2. After removal of 2 bases from V and 5 bases from J, the junction contained 7 bases not matched to a gene. This CDR3 is 15 amino acids long. CDR1 and CDR2 from the germline V gene are MGHDK and SYGVNS. The CDR3 is CASSEGLAGKHEQYF. As DNA, the CDR3 is TGTGCCAGCAGTGAAGGGCTAGCGGGAAAACACGAGCAGTACTTC.

The chain joins TRBV10-2 to TRBJ2-6; TRBD1 matches at 7 bases. Germline assignment: CDR1 WSHSY and CDR2 SAAADI. After removal of 4 bases from V and 1 base from J, the junction contained 7 bases not matched to a gene. The CDR3 is 17 amino acids. The CDR3 here is CASSAYRGKSGANVLTF. In DNA form, the CDR3 reads TGCGCCAGCAGTGCCTACAGGGGAAAGTCTGGGGCCAACGTCCTGACTTTC.

The chain carries TRBV5-1 and TRBJ2-3; D possibly corresponds to TRBD1 (6 bases). Deletions cut 4 bases from V and 2 bases from J, with 14 bases between. Germline V lookup: CDR1 SGHRS, CDR2 YFSETQ. This CDR3 is built from 15 residues. The CDR3 protein is CASSHGTPITDTQYF. The CDR3 DNA reads TGCGCCAGCAGCCACGGGACACCCATCACAGATACGCAGTATTTT.

The rearrangement uses TRBV6-6 and TRBJ1-2; no clear D. Trimming cost V 10 bases and J 4 bases, with 19 bases left between them. This CDR3 comprises 14 residues. CDR1 and CDR2 from the germline V gene are MNHNY and SVGAGI (reference sequence). CDR3 residues: CATKTPGGSYGYTF. As DNA, the CDR3 is TGTGCCACCAAAACCCCCGGAGGTAGCTATGGCTACACCTTC.

This clone appeared a single time. The rearrangement links TRBV14 to TRBJ2-1; 8 bases are a match to TRBD1. The V segment lost 4 bases and the J segment 6 bases; nucleotides outside the gene matches: 14. Germline V gene data show CDR1 as SGHDN and CDR2 as FVKESK. This CDR3 spans 17 amino acids. The CDR3 is CASSLLVSRQGANEQFF. The CDR3 bases are TGTGCCAGCAGCCTTCTGGTCTCCCGGCAGGGGGCCAATGAGCAGTTCTTC.